This entry is about one T cell receptor beta chain. What it binds is not known. The data were obtained in a study of cytomegalovirus exposure and HLA in healthy donors. The V gene lost 5 bases and the J gene lost 6 bases, with 17 bases spanning the gap. The CDR3 covers 15 residues. CDR1 is MNHEY and CDR2 is SVGAGI in the germline V gene. Study results and caveats: A later analysis by the authors found several of the most significant clusters apparently linked to common viral pathogens. In a later analysis, a genetic analysis reported fewer productive-TCR N-insertions in an Asian-associated ancestry cluster than the cohort average. Across donors, sequencing depth was assumed by presence/absence analyses to be roughly uniform.

PCR primers comprised 60 Vbeta and 13 Jbeta primers. Per the original data handling: In a later analysis, the count reached approximately 80 million unique TCR beta chains, with 9 million to 11 million shared. Assay used: immunoSEQ multiplex PCR; TCRdb lists only in-frame clones, some missing. V and J calls and clone size follow that table, whereas D and trimming were derived from the DNA. The sample carries fewer than 90,000 clones, more than 70% recorded once. This chain links TRBV6-5 with TRBJ1-5; maybe TRBD1 (5 bases). What was sequenced was PBMCs. This sequence was found in a male donor in good health and CMV-seropositive. The chain's CDR3 is CASSAIRVFGQPQHF. CDR3 nucleotides: TGTGCCAGCAGTGCAATCAGGGTTTTCGGTCAGCCCCAGCATTTT.